One TCR beta chain is described in this entry. Its target is unknown. The PCR ran on 60 Vbeta and 13 Jbeta primers. Sequenced by immunoSEQ multiplex PCR; TCRdb stores in-frame clones only, minus some. The sample has around 210,000 clones. These data come from a study of cytomegalovirus exposure and HLA in healthy donors. Study observations and caveats: It was likely that a cluster of highly shared sequence variants was a sequencing artifact.

This receptor was identified in a girl aged 2 to 10 in good health and CMV-seropositive. The sequenced material came from PBMCs.

This CDR3 is CSVEDPSGRSYNEQFF. The CDR3 DNA reads as TGCAGCGTTGAAGATCCGAGCGGACGCTCCTACAATGAGCAGTTCTTC. This sequence joins TRBV29-1 and TRBJ2-1; tentatively, D is TRBD2 (5 bases). CDR3 length: 16 residues. V lost 0 bases to trimming and J lost 0 bases, with 12 bases between them. Germline CDR1 SQVTM, CDR2 ANQGSEA.